This TCR beta chain was recovered during a study of blood T cell repertoires in COVID-19. Background on the study: There were acute and convalescent COVID-19 samples, and they came from the United States, Italy and Spain. Nucleic acid was either cDNA or gDNA, and it came from T cells, B-cell-depleted T cells, or PBMCs.

The protocol was immunoSEQ multiplex PCR, while the TCRdb copy is restricted to in-frame clones and leaves out a portion. The sample records 63,000 or so clones, 82% being singletons. This TCR derives from a man older than 75 with active COVID-19. Specimen: peripheral blood.

The CDR3, as DNA: TGTGCCAGTGCGACAGGAACCTCCTACGAGCAGTACTTC. This sequence encodes CASATGTSYEQYF. This sequence joins TRBV11-2 and TRBJ2-7, with D possibly TRBD1 on 6 matching bases. Trimming removed 9 bases from V and 0 bases from J, with 12 bases in between. This CDR3 has 13 residues. Germline V gene lookup returns CDR1 SGHAT and CDR2 FQNNGV.